Listed below are T cell receptor beta chains from one sample, sequenced in a study of blood T cell repertoires in COVID-19. The table came from immunoSEQ multiplex PCR; TCRdb's copy has only in-frame clones and leaves some out. The repertoire holds over 200,000 clones, with 65% to 90% as singletons. The sequenced sample consisted of peripheral blood. The source is a human donor in a cohort sampled during active COVID-19. The CDR3 runs from the conserved cysteine through the conserved F or W. A D gene is named only where the DNA matches it firmly. Clone sizes are given selectively: once, few, many, or a class where the clone is expanded.

d_call: -; v_call: TRBV4-2; clone_size: -; j_call: TRBJ2-1; cdr3_nt: TGTGCCAGCAGCCAAGAAGGGGGAGCCTACAATGAGCAGTTCTTC; cdr3_aa: CASSQEGGAYNEQFF
d_call: -; v_call: TRBV6-2/TRBV6-3; clone_size: -; j_call: TRBJ2-7; cdr3_nt: TGTGCCAGCAGTCAGGGACTTTTCTACGAGCAGTACTTC; cdr3_aa: CASSQGLFYEQYF
d_call: TRBD1; v_call: TRBV3-1/TRBV3-2; clone_size: -; j_call: TRBJ2-7; cdr3_nt: TGTGCCAGCAGCTTCCCGGGACAGGGAGTAAACGAGCAGTACTTC; cdr3_aa: CASSFPGQGVNEQYF
d_call: TRBD1; v_call: TRBV3-1/TRBV3-2; clone_size: -; j_call: TRBJ1-1; cdr3_nt: TGTGCCAGCAGCCGACCTACAGGGGGCTACACTGAAGCTTTCTTT; cdr3_aa: CASSRPTGGYTEAFF
d_call: -; v_call: TRBV6-5; clone_size: -; j_call: TRBJ1-1; cdr3_nt: TGTGCCAGCAGTCCCCTGGCGGGGAACACTGAAGCTTTCTTT; cdr3_aa: CASSPLAGNTEAFF
d_call: -; v_call: TRBV9; clone_size: -; j_call: TRBJ2-1; cdr3_nt: TGTGCCAGCAGCGTAAACAGTTACAATGAGCAGTTCTTC; cdr3_aa: CASSVNSYNEQFF
d_call: TRBD2; v_call: TRBV3-1/TRBV3-2; clone_size: few; j_call: TRBJ2-1; cdr3_nt: TGTGCCAGCAGCCAAGGACTAGCGGGAGGCAGTGAGCAGTTCTTC; cdr3_aa: CASSQGLAGGSEQFF
d_call: TRBD1; v_call: TRBV19; clone_size: -; j_call: TRBJ2-7; cdr3_nt: TGTGCCAGTAGTATTAGGGGACAGGGGGCCTTCGAGCAGTACTTC; cdr3_aa: CASSIRGQGAFEQYF
d_call: -; v_call: TRBV14; clone_size: -; j_call: TRBJ1-1; cdr3_nt: TGTGCCAGCAGCCAAGTTTACGGGGTGAACACTGAAGCTTTCTTT; cdr3_aa: CASSQVYGVNTEAFF
d_call: TRBD2; v_call: TRBV25-1; clone_size: -; j_call: TRBJ2-7; cdr3_nt: TGTGCCAGCAGTGAGGGAGAGGGACTAGCGGCCGTCTACGAGCAGTACTTC; cdr3_aa: CASSEGEGLAAVYEQYF
d_call: TRBD2; v_call: TRBV19; clone_size: -; j_call: TRBJ2-5; cdr3_nt: TGTGCCAGTACCTCCGGCGGGACTAGCGGGAGAAGAGAGACCCAGTACTTC; cdr3_aa: CASTSGGTSGRRETQYF
d_call: TRBD2; v_call: TRBV9; clone_size: -; j_call: TRBJ2-1; cdr3_nt: TGTGCCAGCAGCGGGCGGGGGGACGGCCTTTCCAATGAGCAGTTCTTC; cdr3_aa: CASSGRGDGLSNEQFF
d_call: TRBD2; v_call: TRBV27; clone_size: -; j_call: TRBJ2-3; cdr3_nt: TGTGCCAGCAGTTTATGGGGCGGGAGCGACACAGATACGCAGTATTTT; cdr3_aa: CASSLWGGSDTDTQYF
d_call: TRBD1; v_call: TRBV5-1; clone_size: -; j_call: TRBJ1-6; cdr3_nt: TGCGCCAGCAGCTTGTATCTGGGACAGGAAAATTCACCCCTCCACTTT; cdr3_aa: CASSLYLGQENSPLHF
d_call: TRBD1; v_call: TRBV19; clone_size: once; j_call: TRBJ1-3; cdr3_nt: TGTGCCAGTAGTCACAGAGGACAGGGTTCTGGAAACACCATATATTTT; cdr3_aa: CASSHRGQGSGNTIYF
d_call: -; v_call: TRBV7-9; clone_size: -; j_call: TRBJ1-1; cdr3_nt: TGTGCCAGCAGCCCCAACGCTTGGGGGGTTGAAGCTTTCTTT; cdr3_aa: CASSPNAWGVEAFF
d_call: TRBD1; v_call: TRBV5-5; clone_size: -; j_call: TRBJ1-1; cdr3_nt: TGTGCCAGCAGCATCTTGACAGGGGTGAACACTGAAGCTTTCTTT; cdr3_aa: CASSILTGVNTEAFF
d_call: TRBD2; v_call: TRBV30; clone_size: -; j_call: TRBJ2-3; cdr3_nt: TGTGCCTGGAGCTCTAGCGGGAGTAGGACAGATACGCAGTATTTT; cdr3_aa: CAWSSSGSRTDTQYF
d_call: -; v_call: TRBV28; clone_size: -; j_call: TRBJ2-7; cdr3_nt: TGTGCCAGCAATCGTGGGAGTCCCTACGAGCAGTACTTC; cdr3_aa: CASNRGSPYEQYF
d_call: TRBD1; v_call: TRBV6-5; clone_size: -; j_call: TRBJ1-2; cdr3_nt: TGTGCCAGCACTCACGACAGGGGGAACTATGGCTACACCTTC; cdr3_aa: CASTHDRGNYGYTF
d_call: -; v_call: TRBV7-2; clone_size: -; j_call: TRBJ1-1; cdr3_nt: TGTGCCAGCAGTTTATCGTCAGGGTTTGAAGCTTTCTTT; cdr3_aa: CASSLSSGFEAFF
d_call: TRBD1; v_call: TRBV28; clone_size: -; j_call: TRBJ2-5; cdr3_nt: TGTGCCAGCAGCCGAACGCCGACAGGGGGCTGGGAGACCCAGTACTTC; cdr3_aa: CASSRTPTGGWETQYF
d_call: -; v_call: TRBV7-2; clone_size: -; j_call: TRBJ2-4; cdr3_nt: TGTGCCAGCAGCCCACCGGGGGTGGGCAAAAACATTCAGTACTTC; cdr3_aa: CASSPPGVGKNIQYF
d_call: -; v_call: TRBV28; clone_size: -; j_call: TRBJ2-7; cdr3_nt: TGTGCCAGCAGAGTAGAGGTCGGACAGTATTCCTACGAGCAGTACTTC; cdr3_aa: CASRVEVGQYSYEQYF
d_call: TRBD2; v_call: TRBV7-9; clone_size: few; j_call: TRBJ2-1; cdr3_nt: TGTGCCGGGACTAGCGGGTACAATGAGCAGTTCTTC; cdr3_aa: CAGTSGYNEQFF
d_call: -; v_call: TRBV9; clone_size: -; j_call: TRBJ2-7; cdr3_nt: TGTGCCAGCAGCGTAGAGCCAGGATCCCCCTACGAGCAGTACTTC; cdr3_aa: CASSVEPGSPYEQYF
d_call: -; v_call: TRBV11-2; clone_size: -; j_call: TRBJ1-2; cdr3_nt: TGTGCCAGCAGCTTAGAAGGGGGAGTAGGTGGCTACACCTTC; cdr3_aa: CASSLEGGVGGYTF
d_call: TRBD1; v_call: TRBV7-9; clone_size: -; j_call: TRBJ2-6; cdr3_nt: TGTGCCAGCAGTGCGACAGGGACTGGGGCCAACGTCCTGACTTTC; cdr3_aa: CASSATGTGANVLTF
d_call: TRBD1; v_call: TRBV9; clone_size: -; j_call: TRBJ1-1; cdr3_nt: TGTGCCAGCAGCCCCGGACAGGGGAACACTGAAGCTTTCTTT; cdr3_aa: CASSPGQGNTEAFF
d_call: TRBD1; v_call: TRBV27; clone_size: -; j_call: TRBJ2-7; cdr3_nt: TGTGCCAGCAGGAGGACAGGGACCTACGAGCAGTACTTC; cdr3_aa: CASRRTGTYEQYF
d_call: -; v_call: TRBV28; clone_size: many; j_call: TRBJ1-1; cdr3_nt: TGTGCCAGCAGGGACGCCGGACAGCCTAACACTGAAGCTTTCTTT; cdr3_aa: CASRDAGQPNTEAFF
d_call: TRBD1; v_call: TRBV28; clone_size: -; j_call: TRBJ1-1; cdr3_nt: TGTGCCAGCAGCCTGGGACAGGAGGGGTTGGGTTTCTTT; cdr3_aa: CASSLGQEGLGFF
d_call: TRBD1; v_call: TRBV27; clone_size: once; j_call: TRBJ2-7; cdr3_nt: TGTGCCAGCAGTTTAAGACAGGGGAACCACGAGCAGTACTTC; cdr3_aa: CASSLRQGNHEQYF
d_call: -; v_call: TRBV3-1/TRBV3-2; clone_size: -; j_call: TRBJ2-7; cdr3_nt: TGTGCCAGCAGCCGGGATATGAGCGGAAGCTCCTACGAGCAGTACTTC; cdr3_aa: CASSRDMSGSSYEQYF
d_call: -; v_call: TRBV28; clone_size: -; j_call: TRBJ1-3; cdr3_nt: TGTGCCAGCAGTTTGCGGGGATTTAGAAACACCATATATTTT; cdr3_aa: CASSLRGFRNTIYF
d_call: TRBD2; v_call: TRBV19; clone_size: -; j_call: TRBJ2-7; cdr3_nt: TGTGCCAGTAGTATTCTTCTTGGGGCGGGAGCCTACGAGCAGTACTTC; cdr3_aa: CASSILLGAGAYEQYF
d_call: -; v_call: TRBV7-8; clone_size: -; j_call: TRBJ1-4; cdr3_nt: TGTGCCAGCAGCTTGATGGCCAGAACTAATGAAAAACTGTTTTTT; cdr3_aa: CASSLMARTNEKLFF
d_call: TRBD2; v_call: TRBV5-8; clone_size: -; j_call: TRBJ2-7; cdr3_nt: TGTGCCAGCAGCGCCCCTAGCGGGAGGGCCACCTCCTACGAGCAGTACTTC; cdr3_aa: CASSAPSGRATSYEQYF
d_call: TRBD2; v_call: TRBV24-1; clone_size: -; j_call: TRBJ2-7; cdr3_nt: TGTGCCACCAAGCGCGGGAGTAGGGGATGCGAGCAGTACTTC; cdr3_aa: CATKRGSRGCEQYF
d_call: -; v_call: TRBV18; clone_size: few; j_call: TRBJ1-6; cdr3_nt: TGTGCCAGCTCACCAGGGAGTGATTCACCCCTCCACTTT; cdr3_aa: CASSPGSDSPLHF
d_call: TRBD1; v_call: TRBV6-5; clone_size: -; j_call: TRBJ1-2; cdr3_nt: TGTGCCAGCAGTCCCGGACAGGGCGTCTATGGCTACACCTTC; cdr3_aa: CASSPGQGVYGYTF
d_call: TRBD2; v_call: TRBV23-1; clone_size: -; j_call: TRBJ2-7; cdr3_nt: TGCGCCAGCATTCGAAGCGGGAAGAAATACGAGCAGTACTTC; cdr3_aa: CASIRSGKKYEQYF
d_call: TRBD2; v_call: TRBV30; clone_size: -; j_call: TRBJ2-7; cdr3_nt: TGTGCCTGGGGAGTAGCGGGAGGCTCCGCCTACGAGCAGTACTTC; cdr3_aa: CAWGVAGGSAYEQYF
d_call: -; v_call: TRBV5-1; clone_size: -; j_call: TRBJ1-1; cdr3_nt: TGCGCCAGCAGCTTGTACCTGGGGGGTCAAACTGAAGCTTTCTTT; cdr3_aa: CASSLYLGGQTEAFF